This TCR beta chain was captured in a study of T cells after yellow fever vaccination. Study outcomes and limitations: Abundant contaminating clonotypes from the bulk population could appear in FACS-sorted repertoires.

TCRdb itself ran the 5' RACE reads through MiXCR, one entry per CDR3 protein. Among around 310,000 distinct CDR3 sequences listed, roughly 8.7% were seen once. This clonotype showed up just a few times. Its antigen is undetermined. Sequenced material: PBMCs, taken on the day of the first yellow fever vaccination. The TCR was taken from a young man who received the YFV17D yellow fever vaccine.

This chain's CDR3 is CATSDGTGAVRYV. The CDR3 DNA sequence: TGTGCCACCAGCGATGGGACAGGGGCGGTTAGGTACGTC. The chain has TRBV15 and TRBJ2-7; 10 bases are shared with TRBD1. Germline CDR1 and CDR2: LNHNV and YYDKDF (reference sequence). With V trimmed by 5 bases and J by 12 bases, 10 bases remained unmatched. CDR3 length: 13 residues.